The 7 T cell receptor beta chains listed next were all sequenced from one sample in a study of cytomegalovirus exposure and HLA in healthy donors (TCRdb year 2017). Library generation was performed with the immunoSEQ multiplex PCR assay. Entries here come from immuneACCESS through TCRdb and include only in-frame sequences with V and J called. Some clones fail to appear in such tables; in the studies checked, an unresolved V gene covers under half of the shortfall, and the cause of the remainder is unknown. This sample gives about 98,000 clones in total; roughly nine tenths of them show up just once. 3% to 4.5% of the sample comes from the top ten. Input material: PBMCs. These receptor sequences come from a woman in her twenties or thirties in good health and CMV-seronegative.

The table lists this clone with a count of one. This chain uses TRBV7-2 with TRBJ2-7; 8 bases are shared with TRBD2. The CDR3 runs to 14 residues. The V and J ends lost 2 bases and 5 bases, in that order; junction bases with no gene match: 5. Per germline, CDR1 SGHTA and CDR2 FQGNSA. The CDR3 nucleotides read TGTGCCAGCAGCTTAAGCGGGAGACTCAACGAGCAGTACTTC. Amino acids: CASSLSGRLNEQYF.

The chain carries TRBV7-9 and TRBJ2-3, with 8 bases lining up with TRBD1. Germline V gene data show CDR1 as SEHNR and CDR2 as FQNEAQ (reference sequence). The CDR3 contains 15 residues. V was pared by 2 bases and J by 2 bases, with 3 bases of the junction left unmatched. CDR3 sequence (DNA): TGTGCCAGCAGCTTACAGGGGGCACTCACAGATACGCAGTATTTT. Translation gives CASSLQGALTDTQYF.

This rearrangement joins TRBV2 to TRBJ1-2; TRBD1 might be the D (6 bases). CDR1 and CDR2 from the germline V gene are SNHLY and FYNNEI. V shed 6 bases and J shed 0 bases, with 14 bases lying between them. The CDR3 extends over 15 amino acids. The chain's CDR3 is CASSYNRVANYGYTF. Here the CDR3 DNA reads TGTGCCAGCAGCTACAACAGGGTAGCTAACTATGGCTACACCTTC.

The genes are TRBV4-2 and TRBJ2-1, with TRBD2 matching over 10 bases. The CDR3 length is 19 residues. Germline CDR1 is LGHNA and CDR2 is YNFKEQ. V was clipped by 1 base and J by 5 bases; unmatched bases: 14. The CDR3 DNA reads as TGTGCCAGCAGCCAAGTTTTAAGCGGGGGGGCCCTTTACCACAATGAGCAGTTCTTC. Protein product: CASSQVLSGGALYHNEQFF.

This chain joins TRBV11-2 and TRBJ2-5; a weak D match, TRBD1 (6 bases). Germline values: CDR1 SGHAT, CDR2 FQNNGV. This CDR3 has 16 amino acids. Trimming cost V 6 bases and J 5 bases, with 22 bases left between them. CDR3 sequence (DNA): TGTGCCAGCAGGGTACAGGGTCGGGGATTCGGGGAGACCCAGTACTTC. Its translation: CASRVQGRGFGETQYF.

The chain employs TRBV7-9 and TRBJ2-5, with TRBD2 as a possible D gene (5 bases). This CDR3 is 13 amino acids long. Trimming removed 1 base from V and 5 bases from J, with 8 bases in between. Germline CDR1 SEHNR, CDR2 FQNEAQ (reference sequence). The CDR3, as DNA: TGTGCCAGCAGCTTAGGAGGGTCGGAGACCCAGTACTTC. It translates to CASSLGGSETQYF.

This chain joins TRBV6-5 and TRBJ1-5; D is perhaps TRBD1 (6 bases). Trimming removed 5 bases at V and 5 bases at J, with 13 bases between. From germline, CDR1 is MNHEY and CDR2 SVGAGI. CDR3 length: 14 residues. CDR3 amino acids: CASSKQGRDQPQHF. The CDR3 bases are TGTGCCAGCAGTAAACAGGGAAGGGATCAGCCCCAGCATTTT.